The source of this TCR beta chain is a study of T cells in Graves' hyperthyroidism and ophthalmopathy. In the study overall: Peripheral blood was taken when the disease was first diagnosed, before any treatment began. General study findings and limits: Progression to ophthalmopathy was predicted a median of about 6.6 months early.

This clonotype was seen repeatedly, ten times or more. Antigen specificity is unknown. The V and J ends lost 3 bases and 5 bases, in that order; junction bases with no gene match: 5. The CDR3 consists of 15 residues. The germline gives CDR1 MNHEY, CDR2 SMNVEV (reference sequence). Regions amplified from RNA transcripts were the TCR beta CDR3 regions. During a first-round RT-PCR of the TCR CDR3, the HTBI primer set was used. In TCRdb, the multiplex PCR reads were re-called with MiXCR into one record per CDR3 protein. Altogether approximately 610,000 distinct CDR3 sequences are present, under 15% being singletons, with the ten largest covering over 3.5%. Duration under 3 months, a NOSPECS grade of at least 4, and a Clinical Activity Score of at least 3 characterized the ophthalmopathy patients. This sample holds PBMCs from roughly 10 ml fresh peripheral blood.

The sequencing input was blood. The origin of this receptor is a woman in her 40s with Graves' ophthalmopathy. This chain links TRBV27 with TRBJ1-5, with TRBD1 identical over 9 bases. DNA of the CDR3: TGTGCCAGCAGTTTTAGGGGACAGGGTCATCAGCCCCAGCATTTT. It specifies CASSFRGQGHQPQHF.